This T cell receptor (beta chain) was sequenced for a study of PD-1 blockade in classical Hodgkin lymphoma. Overall study results and limits: It was reported that newly diagnosed patients had less baseline TCR diversity than healthy donors. Why repertoires differed is undefined; disease activity or prior therapy possibly contributed.

All patients relapsed after autologous stem cell transplantation, and brentuximab vedotin exposure varied. This clone has a single count. The antigen is unknown. Sequencing was performed with immunoSEQ multiplex PCR; in TCRdb, only in-frame clones are kept and a portion is missing. The table includes roughly 20,000 clones, 65% to 85% detected once. The starting material was peripheral blood mononuclear cells (PBMCs), obtained at baseline. The sequence derives from a human donor with classical Hodgkin lymphoma.

CDR3 nucleotides: TGTGCCAGCAGCTCGTCGTTTGGACGGTCTACCTACGAGCAGTACTTC. Translating it yields CASSSSFGRSTYEQYF. The chain carries TRBV5-4 and TRBJ2-7, with D unclear. The CDR3 is made up of 16 amino acids. V lost 3 bases, J lost 2 bases, and 18 bases lay in between. Looked up from germline, CDR1 is SGHNT and CDR2 is YYREEE (reference sequence).